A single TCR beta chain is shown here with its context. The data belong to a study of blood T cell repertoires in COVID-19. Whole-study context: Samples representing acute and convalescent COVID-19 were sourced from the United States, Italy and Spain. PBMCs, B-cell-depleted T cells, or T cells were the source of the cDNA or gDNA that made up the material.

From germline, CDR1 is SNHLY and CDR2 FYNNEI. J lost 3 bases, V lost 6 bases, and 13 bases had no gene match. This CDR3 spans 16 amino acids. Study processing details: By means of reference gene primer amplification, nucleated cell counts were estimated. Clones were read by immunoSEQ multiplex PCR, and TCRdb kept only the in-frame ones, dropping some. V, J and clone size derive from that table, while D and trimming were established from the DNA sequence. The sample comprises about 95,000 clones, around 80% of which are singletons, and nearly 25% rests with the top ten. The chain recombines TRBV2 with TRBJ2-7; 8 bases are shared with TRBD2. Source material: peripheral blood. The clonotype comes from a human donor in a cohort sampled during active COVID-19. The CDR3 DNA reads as TGTGCCAGCAGGGAAAATACCCTTAGCGGGATCTACGAGCAGTACTTC. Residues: CASRENTLSGIYEQYF.